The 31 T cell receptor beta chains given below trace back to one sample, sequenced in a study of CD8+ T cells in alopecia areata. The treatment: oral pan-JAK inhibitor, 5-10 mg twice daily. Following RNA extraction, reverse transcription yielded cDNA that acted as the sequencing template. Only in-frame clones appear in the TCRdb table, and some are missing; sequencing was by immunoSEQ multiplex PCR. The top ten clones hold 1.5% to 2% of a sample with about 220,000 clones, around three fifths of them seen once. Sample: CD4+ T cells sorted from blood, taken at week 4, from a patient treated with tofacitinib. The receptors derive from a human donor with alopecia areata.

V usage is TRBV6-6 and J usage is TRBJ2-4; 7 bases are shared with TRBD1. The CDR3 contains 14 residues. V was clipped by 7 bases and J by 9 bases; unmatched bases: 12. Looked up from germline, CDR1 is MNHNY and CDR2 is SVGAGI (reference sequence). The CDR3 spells CASINPGQNGIQYF. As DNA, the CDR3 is TGTGCCAGCATCAACCCGGGACAGAATGGCATTCAGTACTTC.

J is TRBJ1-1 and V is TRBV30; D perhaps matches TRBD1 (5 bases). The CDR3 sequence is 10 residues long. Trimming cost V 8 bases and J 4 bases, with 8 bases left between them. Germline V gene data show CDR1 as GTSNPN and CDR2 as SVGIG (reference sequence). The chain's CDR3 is CAGGVTEAFF. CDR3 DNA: TGTGCCGGGGGGGTCACTGAAGCTTTCTTT.

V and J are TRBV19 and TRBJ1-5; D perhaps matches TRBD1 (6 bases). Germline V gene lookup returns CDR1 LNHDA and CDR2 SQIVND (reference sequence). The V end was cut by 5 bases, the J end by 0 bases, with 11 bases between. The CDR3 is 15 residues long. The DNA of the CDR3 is TGTGCCAGTAGTTGGCAGGGGACTAGCAATCAGCCCCAGCATTTT. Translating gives CASSWQGTSNQPQHF.

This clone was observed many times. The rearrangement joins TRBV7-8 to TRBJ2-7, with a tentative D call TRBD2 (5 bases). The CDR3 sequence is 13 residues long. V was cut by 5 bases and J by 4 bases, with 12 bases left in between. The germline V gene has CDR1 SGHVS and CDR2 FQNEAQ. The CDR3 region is CASSQAAHYEQYF. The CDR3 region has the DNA TGTGCCAGCAGCCAAGCGGCGCATTACGAGCAGTACTTC. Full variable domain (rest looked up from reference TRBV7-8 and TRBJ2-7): GAGVSQSPRYKVAKRGQDVALRCDPISGHVSLFWYQQALGQGPEFLTYFQNEAQLDKSGLPSDRFFAERPEGSVSTLKIQRTQQEDSAVYLCASSQAAHYEQYFGPGTRLTVT.

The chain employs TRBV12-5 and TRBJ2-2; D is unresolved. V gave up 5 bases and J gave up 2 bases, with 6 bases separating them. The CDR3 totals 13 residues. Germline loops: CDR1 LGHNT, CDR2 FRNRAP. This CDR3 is CASGIDNTGELFF. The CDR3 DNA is TGTGCTAGTGGTATCGATAACACCGGGGAGCTGTTTTTT.

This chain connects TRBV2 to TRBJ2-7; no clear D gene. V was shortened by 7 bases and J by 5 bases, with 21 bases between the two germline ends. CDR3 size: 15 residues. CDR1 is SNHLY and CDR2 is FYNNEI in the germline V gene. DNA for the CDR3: TGTGCCAGCAAACAACGACAAGGCCCATGGGACGAGCAGTACTTC. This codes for CASKQRQGPWDEQYF.

The DNA of the CDR3 is TGCGCCAGCAGCCAAGATTTAGGGGACACTGAAGCTTTCTTT. This sequence encodes CASSQDLGDTEAFF. The V gene is TRBV4-3, the J gene TRBJ1-1; D may be TRBD1 (5 bases). The CDR3 totals 14 residues. V shed 0 bases and J shed 3 bases, with 8 bases lying between them. Per the germline V gene, CDR1 is LGHNA and CDR2 is YSLEER.

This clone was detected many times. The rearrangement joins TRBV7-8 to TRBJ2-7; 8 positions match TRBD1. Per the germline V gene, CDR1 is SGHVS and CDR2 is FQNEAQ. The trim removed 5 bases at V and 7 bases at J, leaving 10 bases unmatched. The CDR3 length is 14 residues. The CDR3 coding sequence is TGTGCCAGCAGCCGTACAGGGGGTGAGTTTGAGCAGTACTTC. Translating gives CASSRTGGEFEQYF.

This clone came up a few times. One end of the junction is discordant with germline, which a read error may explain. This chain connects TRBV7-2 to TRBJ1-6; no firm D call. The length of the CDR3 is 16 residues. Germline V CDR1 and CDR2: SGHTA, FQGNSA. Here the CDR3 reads CASSYPLGSSNSPLHF. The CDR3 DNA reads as TGTGCCAGCAGCTACCCCCTCGGTTCCTCTAATTCACCCCTCCACTTT.

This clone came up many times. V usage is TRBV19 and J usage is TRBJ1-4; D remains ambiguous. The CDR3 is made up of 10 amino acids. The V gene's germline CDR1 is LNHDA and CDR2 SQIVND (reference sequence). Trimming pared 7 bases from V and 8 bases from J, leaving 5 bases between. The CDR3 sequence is CASKQEKLFF. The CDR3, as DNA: TGTGCCAGTAAACAGGAAAAACTGTTTTTT.

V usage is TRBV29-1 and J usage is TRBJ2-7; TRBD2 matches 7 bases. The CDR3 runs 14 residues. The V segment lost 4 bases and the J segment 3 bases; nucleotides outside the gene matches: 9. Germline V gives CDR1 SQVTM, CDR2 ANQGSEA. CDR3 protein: CSVVTGGGFYEQYF. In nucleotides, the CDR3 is TGCAGCGTTGTAACTGGGGGAGGGTTCTACGAGCAGTACTTC.

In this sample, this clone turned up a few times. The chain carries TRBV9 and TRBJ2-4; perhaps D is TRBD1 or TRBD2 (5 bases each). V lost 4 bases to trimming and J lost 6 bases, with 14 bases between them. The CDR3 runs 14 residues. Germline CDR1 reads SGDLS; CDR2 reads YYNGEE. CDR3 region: CASSPEGTTNIQYF. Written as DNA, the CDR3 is TGTGCCAGCAGCCCGGAAGGGACGACAAACATTCAGTACTTC. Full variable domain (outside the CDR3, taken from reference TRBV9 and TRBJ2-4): DSGVTQTPKHLITATGQRVTLRCSPRSGDLSVYWYQQSLDQGLQFLIQYYNGEERAKGNILERFSAQQFPDLHSELNLSSLELGDSALYFCASSPEGTTNIQYFGAGTRLSVL.

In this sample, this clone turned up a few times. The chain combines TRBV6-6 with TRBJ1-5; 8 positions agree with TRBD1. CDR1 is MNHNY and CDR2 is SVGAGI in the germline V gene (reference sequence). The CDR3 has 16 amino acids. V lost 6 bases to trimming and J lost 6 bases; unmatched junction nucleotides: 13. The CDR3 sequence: CASSRETGATAQPQHF. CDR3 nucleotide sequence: TGTGCCAGCAGCCGCGAGACAGGGGCTACGGCTCAGCCCCAGCATTTT.

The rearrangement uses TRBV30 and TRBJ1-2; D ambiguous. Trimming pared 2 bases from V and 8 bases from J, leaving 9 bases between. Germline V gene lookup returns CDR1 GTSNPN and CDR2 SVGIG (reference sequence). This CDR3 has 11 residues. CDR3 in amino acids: CAWSRAVGYTF. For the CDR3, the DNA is TGTGCCTGGAGTCGGGCCGTCGGCTACACCTTC.

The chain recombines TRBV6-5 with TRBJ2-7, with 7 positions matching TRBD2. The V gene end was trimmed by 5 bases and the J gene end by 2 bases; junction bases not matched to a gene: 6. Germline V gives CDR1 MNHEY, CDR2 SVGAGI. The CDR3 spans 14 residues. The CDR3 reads CASSTRDYPYEQYF. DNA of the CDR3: TGTGCCAGCAGTACTCGGGACTATCCCTACGAGCAGTACTTC.

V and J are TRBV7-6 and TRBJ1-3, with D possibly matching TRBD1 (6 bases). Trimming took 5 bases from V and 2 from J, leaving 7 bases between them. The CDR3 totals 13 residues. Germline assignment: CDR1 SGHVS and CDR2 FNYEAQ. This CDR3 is CASSNRAGNTIYF. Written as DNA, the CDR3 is TGTGCCAGCAGCAACAGGGCTGGAAACACCATATATTTT.

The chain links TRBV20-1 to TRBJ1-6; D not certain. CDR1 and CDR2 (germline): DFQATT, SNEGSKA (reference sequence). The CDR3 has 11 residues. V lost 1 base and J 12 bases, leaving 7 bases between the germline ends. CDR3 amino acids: CSARVAGPLHF. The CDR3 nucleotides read TGCAGTGCTAGAGTCGCGGGACCCCTCCACTTT.

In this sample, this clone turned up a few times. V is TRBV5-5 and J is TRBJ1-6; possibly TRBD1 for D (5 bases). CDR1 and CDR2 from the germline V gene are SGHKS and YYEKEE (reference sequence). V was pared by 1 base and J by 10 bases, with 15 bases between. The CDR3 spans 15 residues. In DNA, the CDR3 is TGTGCCAGCAGCTTGACCGGCAGGGTGGAATCACCCCTCCACTTT. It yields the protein CASSLTGRVESPLHF.

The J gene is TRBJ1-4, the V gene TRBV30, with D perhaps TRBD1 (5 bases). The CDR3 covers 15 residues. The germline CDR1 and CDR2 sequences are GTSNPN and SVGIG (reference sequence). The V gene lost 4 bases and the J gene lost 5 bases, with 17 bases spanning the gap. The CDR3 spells CAWTPPGTTNEKLFF. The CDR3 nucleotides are TGTGCCTGGACCCCACCCGGGACCACAAATGAAAAACTGTTTTTT.

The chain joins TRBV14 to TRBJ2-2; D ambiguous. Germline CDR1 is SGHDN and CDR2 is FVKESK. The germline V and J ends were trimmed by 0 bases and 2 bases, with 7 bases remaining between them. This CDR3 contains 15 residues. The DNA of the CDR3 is TGTGCCAGCAGCCAAGATCTGCCCAACACCGGGGAGCTGTTTTTT. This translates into CASSQDLPNTGELFF.

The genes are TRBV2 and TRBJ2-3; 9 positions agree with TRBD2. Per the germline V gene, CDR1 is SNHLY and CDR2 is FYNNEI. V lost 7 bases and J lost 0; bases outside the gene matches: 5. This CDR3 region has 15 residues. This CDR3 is CASISSGGSTDTQYF. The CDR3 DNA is TGTGCCAGCATAAGTAGCGGGGGAAGCACAGATACGCAGTATTTT.

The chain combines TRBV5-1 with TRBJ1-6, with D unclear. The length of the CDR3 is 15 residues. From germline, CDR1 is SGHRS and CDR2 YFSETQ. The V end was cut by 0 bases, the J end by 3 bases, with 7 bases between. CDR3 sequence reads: CASSLEASYNSPLHF. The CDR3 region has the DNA TGCGCCAGCAGCTTGGAGGCGAGCTATAATTCACCCCTCCACTTT.

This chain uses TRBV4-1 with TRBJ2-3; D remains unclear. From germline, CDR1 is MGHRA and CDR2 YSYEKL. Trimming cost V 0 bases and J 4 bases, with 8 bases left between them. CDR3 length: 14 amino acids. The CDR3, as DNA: TGCGCCAGCAGCCAAGATTGGCAGGCAGATACGCAGTATTTT. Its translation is CASSQDWQADTQYF.

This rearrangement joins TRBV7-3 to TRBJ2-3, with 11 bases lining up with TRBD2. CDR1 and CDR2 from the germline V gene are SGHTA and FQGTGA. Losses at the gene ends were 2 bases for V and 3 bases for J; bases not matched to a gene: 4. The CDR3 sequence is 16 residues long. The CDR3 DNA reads TGTGCCAGCAGCTTACTAGCGGGGGGTACTACAGATACGCAGTATTTT. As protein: CASSLLAGGTTDTQYF.

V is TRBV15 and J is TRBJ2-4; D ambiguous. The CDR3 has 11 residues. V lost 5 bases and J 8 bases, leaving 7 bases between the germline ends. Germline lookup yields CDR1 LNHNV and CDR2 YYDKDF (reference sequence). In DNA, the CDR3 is TGTGCCACCAGCCAAGGCTACATTCAGTACTTC. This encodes CATSQGYIQYF.

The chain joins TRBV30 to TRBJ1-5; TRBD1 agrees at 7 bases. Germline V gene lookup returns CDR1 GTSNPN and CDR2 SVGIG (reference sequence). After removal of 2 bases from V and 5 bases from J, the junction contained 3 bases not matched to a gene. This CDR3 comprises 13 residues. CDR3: CAWSRQGDQPQHF. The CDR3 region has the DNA TGTGCCTGGAGTAGACAGGGAGATCAGCCCCAGCATTTT.

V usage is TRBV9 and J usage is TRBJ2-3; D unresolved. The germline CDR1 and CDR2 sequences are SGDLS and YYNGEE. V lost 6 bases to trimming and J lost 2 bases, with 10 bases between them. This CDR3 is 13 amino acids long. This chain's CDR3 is CASTKGPTDTQYF. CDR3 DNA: TGTGCCAGCACGAAGGGTCCCACAGATACGCAGTATTTT.

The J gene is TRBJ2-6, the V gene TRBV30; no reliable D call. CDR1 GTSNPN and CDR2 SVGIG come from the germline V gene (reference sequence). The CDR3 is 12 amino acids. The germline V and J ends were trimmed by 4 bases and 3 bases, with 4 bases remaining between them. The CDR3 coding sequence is TGTGCCTGGAACGGTGGGGCCAACGTCCTGACTTTC. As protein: CAWNGGANVLTF. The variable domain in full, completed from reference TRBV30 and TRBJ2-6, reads SQTIHQWPATLVQPVGSPLSLECTVEGTSNPNLYWYRQAAGRGLQLLFYSVGIGQISSEVPQNLSASRPQDRQFILSSKKLLLSDSGFYLCAWNGGANVLTFGAGSRLTVL.

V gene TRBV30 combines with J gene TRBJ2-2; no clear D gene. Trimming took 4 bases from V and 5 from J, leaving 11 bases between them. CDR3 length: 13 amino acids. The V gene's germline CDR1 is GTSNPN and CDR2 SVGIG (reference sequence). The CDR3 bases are TGTGCCTGGATTATAGGGATGACCGGGGAGCTGTTTTTT. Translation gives CAWIIGMTGELFF. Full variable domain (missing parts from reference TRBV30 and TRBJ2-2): SQTIHQWPATLVQPVGSPLSLECTVEGTSNPNLYWYRQAAGRGLQLLFYSVGIGQISSEVPQNLSASRPQDRQFILSSKKLLLSDSGFYLCAWIIGMTGELFFGEGSRLTVL.

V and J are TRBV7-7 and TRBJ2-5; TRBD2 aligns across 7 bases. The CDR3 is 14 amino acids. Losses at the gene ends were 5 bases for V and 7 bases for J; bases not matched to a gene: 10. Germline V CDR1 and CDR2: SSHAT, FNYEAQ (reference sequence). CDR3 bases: TGTGCCAGCAGCCCGGTGAAGGGAGGGTGGACCCAGTACTTC. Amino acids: CASSPVKGGWTQYF.

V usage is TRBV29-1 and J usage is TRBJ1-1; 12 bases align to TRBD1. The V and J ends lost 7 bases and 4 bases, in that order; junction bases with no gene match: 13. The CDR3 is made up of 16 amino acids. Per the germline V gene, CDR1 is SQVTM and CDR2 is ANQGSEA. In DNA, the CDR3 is TGCAGCGCTCGGAGAGGGACAGGGGGCGCAGGCACTGAAGCTTTCTTT. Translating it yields CSARRGTGGAGTEAFF. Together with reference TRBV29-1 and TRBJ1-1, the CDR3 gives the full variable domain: SAVISQKPSRDICQRGTSLTIQCQVDSQVTMMFWYRQQPGQSLTLIATANQGSEATYESGFVIDKFPISRPNLTFSTLTVSNMSPEDSSIYLCSARRGTGGAGTEAFFGQGTRLTVV.